Listed below are T cell receptor beta chains from one sample, sequenced in a study of blood T cell repertoires in COVID-19. Profiling relied on immunoSEQ multiplex PCR, and the TCRdb table lists in-frame clones only, not all of them. The profile shows some 150,000 clones, about 91% of them singletons. The specimen sequenced was peripheral blood. The receptors were gathered from a woman aged 45-65 years with acute or convalescent COVID-19. The CDR3 runs from the conserved cysteine through the conserved F or W.

v_call: TRBV9; j_call: TRBJ2-3; cdr3_length: 16; cdr3_aa: CASSPNLAGATDTQYF
v_call: TRBV7-2; j_call: TRBJ2-5; cdr3_length: 15; cdr3_aa: CASSFNTGGGETQYF
v_call: TRBV27; j_call: TRBJ2-5; cdr3_length: 15; cdr3_aa: CASSYTTGGPETQYF
v_call: TRBV6-5; j_call: TRBJ2-5; cdr3_length: 13; cdr3_aa: CASMPQGGQTQYF
v_call: TRBV11-3; j_call: TRBJ2-7; cdr3_length: 16; cdr3_aa: CASSLEPSGRRSEQYF
v_call: TRBV3-1/TRBV3-2; j_call: TRBJ1-4; cdr3_length: 14; cdr3_aa: CASSQGQSREKLFF
v_call: TRBV25-1; j_call: TRBJ1-3; cdr3_length: 13; cdr3_aa: CASSTGVGNTIYF
v_call: TRBV7-9; j_call: TRBJ1-1; cdr3_length: 13; cdr3_aa: CASSSFRGTLEIF
v_call: TRBV5-4; j_call: TRBJ2-3; cdr3_length: 14; cdr3_aa: CASSSRDRADTQYF
v_call: TRBV2; j_call: TRBJ2-2; cdr3_length: 16; cdr3_aa: CASGGRTGFGTGELFF
v_call: TRBV23-1; j_call: TRBJ2-7; cdr3_length: 15; cdr3_aa: CASSHMDRELYEQYF